This TCR beta chain stems from a study of OX40 agonist ivuxolimab in advanced cancers. The CDR3 loop spans 16 amino acids. From germline, CDR1 is SGHAT and CDR2 FQDESV (reference sequence). With V trimmed by 4 bases and J by 2 bases, 7 bases remained unmatched. Measured with immunoSEQ multiplex PCR; TCRdb has only the in-frame clones, and not every one. The sample records around 63,000 clones, 60% to 85% being singletons. The chain couples TRBV11-1 to TRBJ2-1; TRBD1 aligns across 8 bases. Sequenced material: CD4+ or CD8+ T cells sorted from blood, taken in a trial of the OX40 agonist ivuxolimab. The sequence came from an adult with an advanced solid tumor such as melanoma, head and neck, liver or kidney cancer. The DNA of the CDR3 is TGTGCCAGCAGCTATGGGGACAGGATGACCTACAATGAGCAGTTCTTC. Translation: CASSYGDRMTYNEQFF. The variable domain in full, completed from reference TRBV11-1 and TRBJ2-1, reads EAEVAQSPRYKITEKSQAVAFWCDPISGHATLYWYRQILGQGPELLVQFQDESVVDDSQLPKDRFSAERLKGVDSTLKIQPAELGDSAMYLCASSYGDRMTYNEQFFGPGTRLTVL.